These T cell receptor beta chains were read from a single sample in a study of T cell repertoires in cytomegalovirus infection. TCRdb ran MiXCR on the reads and lists one entry per CDR3 protein. The data contain 480,000 or so distinct CDR3 sequences, over 9% of them singletons. The sequenced material came from PBMCs. These receptors were collected from a human donor in good health (CMV status not recorded). Some clones in this sample may be carry-over from other donors' samples. Each CDR3 is given with its conserved first and last residue. A D gene is named only where the DNA matches it firmly. Clone size is given for some rows only: seen once, a few or many times, or a class if the clone is expanded.

13	many	TRBV24-1	.	TRBJ1-2	TGTGCCACCAGTGATAATTGGGGTTATGGCTACACCTTC	CATSDNWGYGYTF
12	few	TRBV5-5	.	TRBJ2-3	TGTGCCAGCAGCGCCTACTTGGATACGCAGTATTTT	CASSAYLDTQYF
13	many	TRBV25-1	.	TRBJ1-1	TGTGCCAGCAGTGAATCAGCGGGGAGGCATGCTTTCTTT	CASSESAGRHAFF
14	.	TRBV20-1	.	TRBJ1-1	TGCAGTGCTAGTTATTATGAGGTGTTCCCTGAAGCTTTCTTT	CSASYYEVFPEAFF
15	many	TRBV5-1	.	TRBJ2-7	TGCGCCAGCAGCTTCGGTGCGCAGGGCTCCTACGAGCAGTACTTC	CASSFGAQGSYEQYF
13	few	TRBV12-3/TRBV12-4	.	TRBJ1-2	TGTGCCAGCAGCACTCTTTCTACAAATGGCTACACCTTC	CASSTLSTNGYTF
14	many	TRBV12-3/TRBV12-4	.	TRBJ1-6	TGTGCCAGCAGCGGGGGGGCTTGGAATTCACCCCTCCACTTT	CASSGGAWNSPLHF
14	many	TRBV7-9	.	TRBJ2-6	TGTGCCACCGGACAAACCTCTGGGGCCAACGTCCTGACTTTC	CATGQTSGANVLTF
15	many	TRBV6-6	.	TRBJ2-5	TGTGCCAGCAGTCCTCCCGGGGCCGAACAAGAGACCCAGTACTTC	CASSPPGAEQETQYF
13	many	TRBV20-1	TRBD1	TRBJ2-4	TGCAGTGGGGGCGGACAGGGCAAAAACATTCAGTACTTC	CSGGGQGKNIQYF
15	.	TRBV29-1	.	TRBJ1-1	TGCAGCGTTGAAGATCAAATACGGGAGAACACTGAAGCTTTCTTT	CSVEDQIRENTEAFF
16	.	TRBV6-4	.	TRBJ1-1	TGTGCCAGCAGCTTGGGACGGAAAGATATGAACACTGAAGCTTTCTTT	CASSLGRKDMNTEAFF
13	many	TRBV27	.	TRBJ2-4	TGTGCCAGCAGTCGGGACTGGGCTACCATTCAGTACTTC	CASSRDWATIQYF
14	.	TRBV7-2	.	TRBJ2-5	TGTGCCAGCAGCCTACGGACAATTCAAGAGACCCAGTACTTC	CASSLRTIQETQYF
15	many	TRBV12-3/TRBV12-4	TRBD1	TRBJ1-5	TGTGCCAGCAGTTTCGGCAGGGGGCTTAATCAGCCCCAGCATTTT	CASSFGRGLNQPQHF
14	many	TRBV6-6	.	TRBJ2-1	TGTGCCAGCTCTAAGGGAAGGAACAACAATGAGCAGTTCTTC	CASSKGRNNNEQFF
16	many	TRBV28	TRBD1	TRBJ2-7	TGTGCCAGCAGTTCCCTAAGGACAGGAGAAGGCTACGAGCAGTACTTC	CASSSLRTGEGYEQYF
14	.	TRBV19	TRBD1	TRBJ1-3	TGTGCCAGTATCTCGGACAGGGGCCGAAACACCATATATTTT	CASISDRGRNTIYF
16	many	TRBV7-2	TRBD2	TRBJ2-1	TGTGCCAGCAGCTCCAGAGCGGGGGGCGGGGGCAATGAGCAGTTCTTC	CASSSRAGGGGNEQFF
14	many	TRBV12-3/TRBV12-4	.	TRBJ1-2	TGTGCCAGCAGTCGGCAGACTGGGCTGTATGGCTACACCTTC	CASSRQTGLYGYTF
13	.	TRBV20-1	.	TRBJ2-7	TGCAGTGCTAGGCGGGAACCCTCCTACGAGCAGTACTTC	CSARREPSYEQYF
14	many	TRBV4-1	.	TRBJ2-3	TGCGCCAGCAGCCAAGACACCAGCACAGATACGCAGTATTTT	CASSQDTSTDTQYF
14	.	TRBV11-3	.	TRBJ2-4	TGTGCCAGCAGCTTGAGTAGCGCCAAAAACATTCAGTACTTC	CASSLSSAKNIQYF
15	few	TRBV6-5	TRBD1	TRBJ1-5	TGTGCCAGCAGTCGACAGGGATCTTCCGGTCAGCCCCAGCATTTT	CASSRQGSSGQPQHF
15	.	TRBV28	TRBD2	TRBJ2-1	TGTGCCAGCAGGACCGGGACTAGCGGGTTTAATGAGCAGTTCTTC	CASRTGTSGFNEQFF
12	many	TRBV19	TRBD1	TRBJ1-2	TGTGCCAGTAGTACGACAGGGAGCAGCTACACCTTC	CASSTTGSSYTF
15	many	TRBV7-6	.	TRBJ2-2	TGTGCCAGCAGCTTAGAAGGGGGGATATCCGGGGAGCTGTTTTTT	CASSLEGGISGELFF
13	many	TRBV7-2	.	TRBJ2-1	TGTGCCAGCAGATCGCCCGGGGGTGTCGAGCAGTTCTTC	CASRSPGGVEQFF
13	.	TRBV7-9	.	TRBJ1-3	TGTGCCAGCAGCCGATTGGGGGTAGACACCATATATTTT	CASSRLGVDTIYF
17	many	TRBV7-8	.	TRBJ1-3	TGTGCCAGCAGTCGCTCCTACGGACAGCTCACTGGAAACACCATATATTTT	CASSRSYGQLTGNTIYF
19	many	TRBV2	.	TRBJ2-7	TGTGCCAGCAGACCCGGGGGAAGCAGTAGGATACGTAGCTCCTACGAGCAGTACTTC	CASRPGGSSRIRSSYEQYF
14	many	TRBV7-8	.	TRBJ2-1	TGTGCCAGCAGCTTAGAGTCCAGGGTCAATGAGCAGTTCTTC	CASSLESRVNEQFF
13	many	TRBV27	.	TRBJ1-3	TGTGCCAGCAGGGGGGAGTCTGGAAACACCATATATTTT	CASRGESGNTIYF
13	.	TRBV9	.	TRBJ2-3	TGTGCCAGCAGCGCACCCTCCGTCAGGACGCAGTATTTT	CASSAPSVRTQYF
12	many	TRBV7-9	.	TRBJ2-7	TGTGCCAGCAGCGGGGGCCGGGACGGTCCGTACTTC	CASSGGRDGPYF
16	many	TRBV20-1	TRBD2	TRBJ2-1	TGCAGTGCTGCACGCGGGGGAAACACTCTCTACAATGAGCAGTTCTTC	CSAARGGNTLYNEQFF
15	many	TRBV11-2	TRBD1	TRBJ2-2	TGTGCCAGCAGCTGGGGACAGGCTTACACCGGGGAGCTGTTTTTT	CASSWGQAYTGELFF
14	few	TRBV19	.	TRBJ2-6	TGTGCCAGTAGCGCAGGGAGTGGGGCCAACGTCCTGACTTTC	CASSAGSGANVLTF
13	.	TRBV5-8	.	TRBJ1-1	TGTGCCAGCAGCTTTGTACAGGGCACTGAAGCTTTCTTT	CASSFVQGTEAFF
13	many	TRBV4-2	.	TRBJ2-5	TGTGCCAGCAGCCAAGACCTCGCTGAGACCCAGTACTTC	CASSQDLAETQYF
12	few	TRBV7-9	.	TRBJ2-1	TGTGCCAGCAGCCGAGACTACGGGGAGCAGTTCTTC	CASSRDYGEQFF
14	many	TRBV30	.	TRBJ2-7	TGTGCCTGGAATCTCGGGGAGAGCTCCTACGAGCAGTACTTC	CAWNLGESSYEQYF
14	many	TRBV5-5	.	TRBJ1-2	TGTGCCAGCAGCTCTCCCGGGGAAAGAGGTGGCTACACCTTC	CASSSPGERGGYTF
11	many	TRBV24-1	.	TRBJ2-7	TGTGCCACCGGGGACACCTACGAGCAGTACTTC	CATGDTYEQYF
14	many	TRBV3-1	.	TRBJ1-6	TGTGCCAGCAGCCTAAACCAGGGAGTTTCACCCCTCCACTTT	CASSLNQGVSPLHF
13	many	TRBV3-1	.	TRBJ1-1	TGTGCCAGCAGCCAGTGGGGGAGCACTGAAGCTTTCTTT	CASSQWGSTEAFF
16	.	TRBV4-2	TRBD2	TRBJ2-7	TGTGCCAGCAGCCCAGTCCTAGCGGCAACCTACTACGAGCAGTACTTC	CASSPVLAATYYEQYF
14	.	TRBV3-1	.	TRBJ1-2	TGTGCCAGCAGCCAAGCGGAATCGAACTATGGCTACACCTTC	CASSQAESNYGYTF
14	many	TRBV7-9	TRBD2	TRBJ2-1	TGTGCCAGCAGCTTCGGACTAGCGTACAATGAGCAGTTCTTC	CASSFGLAYNEQFF
14	.	TRBV19	.	TRBJ2-7	TGTGCCAGTAGTATAGGACGGCTTACCTACGAGCAGTACTTC	CASSIGRLTYEQYF
15	many	TRBV6-6	TRBD1	TRBJ2-5	TGTGCCAGCAGTCCCAACCCCGGACAGGAACAGACCCAGTACTTC	CASSPNPGQEQTQYF
14	many	TRBV12-3/TRBV12-4	.	TRBJ2-2	TGTGCCAGCAGGCGGACTGGGAACACCGGGGAGCTGTTTTTT	CASRRTGNTGELFF
14	once	TRBV6-2/TRBV6-3	TRBD2	TRBJ2-1	TGTGCCAGCAGCTCCCGGACTAGCATATATGAGCAGTTCTTC	CASSSRTSIYEQFF
16	few	TRBV7-9	TRBD2	TRBJ2-1	TGTGCCAGCAGCGCGTCGGGACTAGCGGGGGACAATGAGCAGTTCTTC	CASSASGLAGDNEQFF